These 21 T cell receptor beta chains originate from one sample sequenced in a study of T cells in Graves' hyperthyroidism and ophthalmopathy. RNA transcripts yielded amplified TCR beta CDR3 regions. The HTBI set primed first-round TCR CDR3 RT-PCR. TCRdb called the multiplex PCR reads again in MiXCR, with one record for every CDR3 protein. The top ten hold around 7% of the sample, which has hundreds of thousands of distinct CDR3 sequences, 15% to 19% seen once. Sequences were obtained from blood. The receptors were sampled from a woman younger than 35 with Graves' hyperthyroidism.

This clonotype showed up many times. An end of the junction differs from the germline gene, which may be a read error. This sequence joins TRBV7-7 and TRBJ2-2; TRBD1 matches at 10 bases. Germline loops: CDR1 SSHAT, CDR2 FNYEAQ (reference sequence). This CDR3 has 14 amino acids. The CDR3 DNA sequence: TGTGCTAGCAGCTGGACAGGGGGGACCGGGGAGCTGTTTTTT. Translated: CASSWTGGTGELFF.

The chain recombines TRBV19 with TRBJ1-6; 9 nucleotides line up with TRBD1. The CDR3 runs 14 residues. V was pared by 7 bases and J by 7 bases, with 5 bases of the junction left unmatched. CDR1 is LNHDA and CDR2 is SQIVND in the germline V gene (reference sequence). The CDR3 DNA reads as TGTGCCAGTAACGCCGGGACAGGGAATTCACCCCTCCACTTT. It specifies CASNAGTGNSPLHF.

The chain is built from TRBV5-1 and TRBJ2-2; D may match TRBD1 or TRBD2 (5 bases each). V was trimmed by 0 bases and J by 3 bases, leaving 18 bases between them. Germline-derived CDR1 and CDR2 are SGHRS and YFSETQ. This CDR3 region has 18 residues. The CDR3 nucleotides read TGCGCCAGCAGCTTGGCCCCGGCTGCCGGGACGTACACCGGGGAGCTGTTTTTT. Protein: CASSLAPAAGTYTGELFF.

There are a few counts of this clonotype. CDR3 nucleotide sequence: TGTGCCAGCAGCGTCTTGGGGAATGAGCAGTTCTTC. This encodes CASSVLGNEQFF. The V gene is TRBV9, the J gene TRBJ2-1; D unclear. CDR1 is SGDLS and CDR2 is YYNGEE in the germline V gene. Trimming took 2 bases from V and 7 from J, leaving 7 bases between them. The CDR3 runs to 12 residues.

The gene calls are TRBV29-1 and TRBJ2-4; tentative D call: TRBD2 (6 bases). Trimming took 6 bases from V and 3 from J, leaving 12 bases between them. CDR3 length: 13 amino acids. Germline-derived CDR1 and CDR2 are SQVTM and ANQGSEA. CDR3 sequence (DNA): TGCAGCGTGGCCCCGGAGGGCAAAAACATTCAGTACTTC. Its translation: CSVAPEGKNIQYF. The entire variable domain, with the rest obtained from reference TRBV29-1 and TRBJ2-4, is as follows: SAVISQKPSRDICQRGTSLTIQCQVDSQVTMMFWYRQQPGQSLTLIATANQGSEATYESGFVIDKFPISRPNLTFSTLTVSNMSPEDSSIYLCSVAPEGKNIQYFGAGTRLSVL.

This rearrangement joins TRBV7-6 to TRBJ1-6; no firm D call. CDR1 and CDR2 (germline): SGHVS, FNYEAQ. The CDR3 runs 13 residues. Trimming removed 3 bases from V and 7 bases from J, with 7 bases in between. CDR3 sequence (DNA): TGTGCCAGCAGCTTTCTGACGAATTCACCCCTCCACTTT. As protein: CASSFLTNSPLHF. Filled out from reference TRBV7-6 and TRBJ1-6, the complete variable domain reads GAGVSQSPRYKVTKRGQDVALRCDPISGHVSLYWYRQALGQGPEFLTYFNYEAQQDKSGLPNDRFSAERPEGSISTLTIQRTEQRDSAMYRCASSFLTNSPLHFGNGTRLTVT.

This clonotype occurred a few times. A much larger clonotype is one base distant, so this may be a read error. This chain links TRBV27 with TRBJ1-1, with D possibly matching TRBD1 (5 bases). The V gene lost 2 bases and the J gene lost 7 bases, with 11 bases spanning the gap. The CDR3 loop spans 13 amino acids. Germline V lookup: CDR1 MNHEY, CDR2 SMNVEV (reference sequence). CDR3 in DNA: TGTGCCAGCAGTTTAAGGCAGGGAGTTGAAGCTTTCTTT. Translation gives CASSLRQGVEAFF.

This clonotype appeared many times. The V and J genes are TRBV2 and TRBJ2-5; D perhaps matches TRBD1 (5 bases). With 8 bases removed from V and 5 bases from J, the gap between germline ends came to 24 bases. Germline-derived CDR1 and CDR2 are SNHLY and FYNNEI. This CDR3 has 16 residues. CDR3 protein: CASAPRRQGPGETQYF. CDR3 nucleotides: TGTGCCAGCGCACCGCGCCGGCAGGGCCCAGGGGAGACCCAGTACTTC.

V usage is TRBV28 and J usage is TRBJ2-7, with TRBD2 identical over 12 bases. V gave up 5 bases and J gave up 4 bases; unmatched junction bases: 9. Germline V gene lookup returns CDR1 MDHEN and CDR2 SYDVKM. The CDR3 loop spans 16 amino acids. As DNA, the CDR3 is TGTGCCAGCAGTCCCCTAGCGGGAGGGCCTATATACGAGCAGTACTTC. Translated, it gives CASSPLAGGPIYEQYF.

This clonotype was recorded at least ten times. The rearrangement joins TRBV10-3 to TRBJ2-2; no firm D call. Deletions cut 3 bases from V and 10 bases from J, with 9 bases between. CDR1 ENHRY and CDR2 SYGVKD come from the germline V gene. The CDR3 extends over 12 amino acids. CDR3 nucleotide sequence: TGTGCCATCAGTGATCCAGATACGGAGCTGTTTTTT. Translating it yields CAISDPDTELFF.

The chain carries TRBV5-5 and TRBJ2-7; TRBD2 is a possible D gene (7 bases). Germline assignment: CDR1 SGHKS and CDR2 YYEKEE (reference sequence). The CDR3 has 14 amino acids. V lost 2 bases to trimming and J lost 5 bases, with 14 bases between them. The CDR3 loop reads CASSFWGGGNEQYF. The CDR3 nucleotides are TGTGCCAGCAGCTTTTGGGGGGGCGGTAACGAGCAGTACTTC.

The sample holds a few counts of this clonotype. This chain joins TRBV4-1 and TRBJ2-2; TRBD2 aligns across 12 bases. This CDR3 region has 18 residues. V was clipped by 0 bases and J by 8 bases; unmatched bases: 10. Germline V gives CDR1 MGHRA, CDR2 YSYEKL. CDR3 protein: CASSQEYSTSGSRGELFF. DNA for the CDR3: TGCGCCAGCAGCCAAGAATATTCGACTAGCGGGAGTCGGGGGGAGCTGTTTTTT.

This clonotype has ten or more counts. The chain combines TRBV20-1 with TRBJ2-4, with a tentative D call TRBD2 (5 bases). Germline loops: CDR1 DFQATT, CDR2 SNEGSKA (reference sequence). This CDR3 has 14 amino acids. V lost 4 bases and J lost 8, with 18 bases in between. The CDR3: CSAIPGLKGDIQYF. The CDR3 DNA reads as TGCAGTGCTATCCCGGGCCTTAAGGGAGACATTCAGTACTTC.

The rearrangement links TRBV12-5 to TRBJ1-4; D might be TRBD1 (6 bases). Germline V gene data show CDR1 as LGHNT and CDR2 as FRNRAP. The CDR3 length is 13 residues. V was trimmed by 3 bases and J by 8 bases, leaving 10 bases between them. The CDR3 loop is CASGFGGQEKLFF. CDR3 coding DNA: TGTGCTAGTGGTTTCGGGGGGCAAGAAAAACTGTTTTTT.

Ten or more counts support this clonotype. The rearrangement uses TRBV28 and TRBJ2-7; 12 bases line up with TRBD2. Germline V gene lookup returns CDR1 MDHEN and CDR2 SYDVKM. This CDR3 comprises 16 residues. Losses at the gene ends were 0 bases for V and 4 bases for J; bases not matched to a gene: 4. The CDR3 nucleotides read TGTGCCAGCAGTTTATGGAAACTAGCGGGGGGTTACGAGCAGTACTTC. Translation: CASSLWKLAGGYEQYF.

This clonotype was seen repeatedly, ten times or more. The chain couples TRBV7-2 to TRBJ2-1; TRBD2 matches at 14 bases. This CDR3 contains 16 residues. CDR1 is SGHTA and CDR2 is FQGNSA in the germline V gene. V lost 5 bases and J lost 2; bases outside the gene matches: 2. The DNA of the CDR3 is TGTGCCAGCAGCGGGACTAGCGGGGGCCCCTACAATGAGCAGTTCTTC. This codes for CASSGTSGGPYNEQFF.

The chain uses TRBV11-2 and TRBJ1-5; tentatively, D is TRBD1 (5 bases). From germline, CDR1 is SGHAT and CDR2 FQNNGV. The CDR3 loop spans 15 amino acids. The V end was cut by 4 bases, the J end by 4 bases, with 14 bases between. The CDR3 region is CASSSEGTRNQPQHF. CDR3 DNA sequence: TGTGCCAGCAGCTCCGAGGGGACGAGGAATCAGCCCCAGCATTTT. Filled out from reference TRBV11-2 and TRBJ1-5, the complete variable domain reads EAGVAQSPRYKIIEKRQSVAFWCNPISGHATLYWYQQILGQGPKLLIQFQNNGVVDDSQLPKDRFSAERLKGVDSTLKIQPAKLEDSAVYLCASSSEGTRNQPQHFGDGTRLSIL.

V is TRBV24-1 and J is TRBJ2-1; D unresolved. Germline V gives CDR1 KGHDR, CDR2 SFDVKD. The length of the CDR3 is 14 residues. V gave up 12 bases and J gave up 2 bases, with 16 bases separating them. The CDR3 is CAAVRGSTYNEQFF. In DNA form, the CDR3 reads TGTGCCGCCGTCCGCGGATCCACCTACAATGAGCAGTTCTTC.

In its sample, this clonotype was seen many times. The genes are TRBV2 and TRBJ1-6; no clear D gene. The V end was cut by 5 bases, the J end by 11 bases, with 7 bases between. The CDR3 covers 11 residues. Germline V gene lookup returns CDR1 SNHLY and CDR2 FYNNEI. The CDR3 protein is CASSFGPPLHF. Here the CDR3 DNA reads TGTGCCAGCAGTTTCGGTCCACCCCTCCACTTT.

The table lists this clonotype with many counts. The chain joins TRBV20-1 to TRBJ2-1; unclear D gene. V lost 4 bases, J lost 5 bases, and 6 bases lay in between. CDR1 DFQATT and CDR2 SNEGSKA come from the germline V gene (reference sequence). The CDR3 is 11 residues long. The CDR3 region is CSAMRHNEQFF. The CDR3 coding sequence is TGCAGTGCTATGAGACACAATGAGCAGTTCTTC.

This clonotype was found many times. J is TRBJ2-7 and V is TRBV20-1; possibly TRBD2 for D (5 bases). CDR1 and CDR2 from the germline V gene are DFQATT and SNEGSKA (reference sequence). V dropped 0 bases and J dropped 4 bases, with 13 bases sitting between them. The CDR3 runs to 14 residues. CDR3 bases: TGCAGTGCTAGAGATCCGGGTAGCGAGTACGAGCAGTACTTC. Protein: CSARDPGSEYEQYF.